This passage covers 18 T cell receptor beta chains from one sample sequenced in a study of blood T cell repertoires in COVID-19. Produced via immunoSEQ multiplex PCR; TCRdb's table is partial and in-frame only. The table includes under 350,000 clones, over 75% detected once. Sequenced sample: peripheral blood. The receptor source for this set is a woman in her sixties or seventies with acute or convalescent COVID-19.

CDR3: CASSVHQETEAFF. The CDR3 DNA sequence: TGTGCCAGTAGTGTACATCAGGAAACTGAAGCTTTCTTT. The chain couples TRBV19 to TRBJ1-1; D is unclear. The ends were cut back, 5 bases at V and 5 bases at J, with 12 bases in the middle. Germline CDR1 is LNHDA and CDR2 is SQIVND (reference sequence). This CDR3 is 13 amino acids long.

The V gene is TRBV5-1, the J gene TRBJ2-1; tentative D call: TRBD1 (6 bases). Deletions cut 0 bases from V and 9 bases from J, with 19 bases between. Germline CDR1 and CDR2: SGHRS and YFSETQ. The CDR3 is made up of 16 amino acids. CDR3 sequence: CASSLAPLGQSSEQFF. CDR3 in DNA: TGCGCCAGCAGCTTGGCCCCCCTCGGACAGTCCAGTGAGCAGTTCTTC.

V usage is TRBV10-3 and J usage is TRBJ1-5, with 10 bases lining up with TRBD1. V lost 4 bases and J lost 6; bases outside the gene matches: 3. CDR1 and CDR2 from the germline V gene are ENHRY and SYGVKD. The CDR3 spans 14 residues. The CDR3 region is CAISGQGAGQPQHF. The CDR3 coding sequence is TGTGCCATCAGTGGACAGGGGGCCGGTCAGCCCCAGCATTTT.

This chain joins TRBV5-1 and TRBJ1-2, with TRBD1 identical over 10 bases. This CDR3 region has 15 residues. V lost 4 bases and J lost 4; bases outside the gene matches: 7. The germline CDR1 and CDR2 sequences are SGHRS and YFSETQ. The chain's CDR3 is CASSPTGTGVYGYTF. CDR3 in DNA: TGCGCCAGCAGCCCAACCGGGACAGGGGTCTATGGCTACACCTTC.

The V and J genes are TRBV5-1 and TRBJ1-5; TRBD1 matches 7 bases. V lost 0 bases to trimming and J lost 7 bases; unmatched junction nucleotides: 1. The CDR3 sequence is 13 residues long. Germline CDR1 is SGHRS and CDR2 is YFSETQ. Written as DNA, the CDR3 is TGCGCCAGCAGCTTGGGACAGGGCCAGCCCCAGCATTTT. It translates to CASSLGQGQPQHF.

The gene calls are TRBV7-9 and TRBJ2-1; 8 nucleotides agree with TRBD2. Germline V CDR1 and CDR2: SEHNR, FQNEAQ (reference sequence). The trim removed 0 bases at V and 4 bases at J, leaving 8 bases unmatched. CDR3 length equals 17 residues. The CDR3 loop is CASSLAAGLGRYNEQFF. CDR3 nucleotide sequence: TGTGCCAGCAGCTTAGCGGCGGGACTAGGCCGGTACAATGAGCAGTTCTTC.

The rearrangement uses TRBV18 and TRBJ2-3, with a tentative D call TRBD2 (7 bases). The CDR3 is 16 amino acids. Trimming shortened V by 4 bases and J by 2 bases, and 16 bases separated the two germline ends. Germline assignment: CDR1 KGHSH and CDR2 LQKENI. The CDR3 sequence: CASSLGGPSFTDTQYF. CDR3 sequence (DNA): TGTGCCAGCTCACTCGGGGGGCCGTCTTTCACAGATACGCAGTATTTT.

This chain uses TRBV4-2 with TRBJ2-3; D is unclear. This CDR3 comprises 14 residues. Germline-derived CDR1 and CDR2 are LGHNA and YNFKEQ. Trimming removed 2 bases from V and 5 bases from J, with 11 bases in between. The CDR3 coding sequence is TGTGCCAGCAGCCAACTTAACCCAGTAGATACGCAGTATTTT. This encodes CASSQLNPVDTQYF.

The chain recombines TRBV7-2 with TRBJ2-1; TRBD1 might be the D (5 bases). Germline V gene lookup returns CDR1 SGHTA and CDR2 FQGNSA. The CDR3 covers 14 residues. Trimming cost V 5 bases and J 4 bases, with 12 bases left between them. This CDR3 is CASSLDRAYNEQFF. The CDR3 bases are TGTGCCAGCAGCCTCGACAGAGCTTACAATGAGCAGTTCTTC.

The chain has TRBV6-2 or TRBV6-3 and TRBJ1-1, with D maybe TRBD1 (5 bases). Per germline, CDR1 MNHEY and CDR2 SVGEGT. CDR3 length: 15 amino acids. Trimming removed 2 bases from V and 10 bases from J, with 20 bases in between. The CDR3 DNA follows: TGTGCCAGCAGTTACACAGGAGGGATAAGATTTGGAGCTTTCTTT. Protein sequence: CASSYTGGIRFGAFF.

Worth noting for this clone: One junction end does not reproduce the germline sequence, and a read error may be involved. The J gene is TRBJ2-7, the V gene TRBV29-1; tentatively, D is TRBD2 (6 bases). CDR3 size: 13 residues. The V gene's germline CDR1 is SQVTM and CDR2 ANQGSEA. The DNA for the CDR3 is TGCAGCGTGGAAGAACGGGAGTCCTACGAGCAGTACTTC. Translating it yields CSVEERESYEQYF.

The chain recombines TRBV5-5 with TRBJ1-1, with TRBD1 identical over 7 bases. Germline trimming cut 4 bases from V and 1 base from J; bases unmatched to any gene: 7. The length of the CDR3 is 15 residues. Germline lookup yields CDR1 SGHKS and CDR2 YYEKEE (reference sequence). Here the CDR3 DNA reads TGTGCCAGCAGCGGAGACAGGGCGGGGAACACTGAAGCTTTCTTT. It codes for CASSGDRAGNTEAFF.

The chain joins TRBV5-4 to TRBJ1-3; D is ambiguous. The CDR3 sequence is 13 residues long. The germline gives CDR1 SGHNT, CDR2 YYREEE (reference sequence). V lost 0 bases and J 1 base, leaving 2 bases between the germline ends. CDR3 in DNA: TGTGCCAGCAGCTTGGTATCTGGAAACACCATATATTTT. Translated: CASSLVSGNTIYF.

The chain has TRBV30 and TRBJ1-2, with 7 nucleotides matching TRBD1. Germline V gene sequence: CDR1 GTSNPN, CDR2 SVGIG (reference sequence). The CDR3 loop spans 13 amino acids. J lost 5 bases, V lost 0 bases, and 3 bases had no gene match. In DNA, the CDR3 is TGTGCCTGGAGTGTACAGGGGCTATATGGCTACACCTTC. Translating it yields CAWSVQGLYGYTF. Filled out from reference TRBV30 and TRBJ1-2, the complete variable domain reads SQTIHQWPATLVQPVGSPLSLECTVEGTSNPNLYWYRQAAGRGLQLLFYSVGIGQISSEVPQNLSASRPQDRQFILSSKKLLLSDSGFYLCAWSVQGLYGYTFGSGTRLTVV.

In its sample, this clone was seen once. The chain employs TRBV10-1 and TRBJ2-7; TRBD1 agrees at 11 bases. Germline V gene sequence: CDR1 WNHNN, CDR2 SYGVQD (reference sequence). The CDR3 runs 15 residues. J gave up 5 bases and V 1 base, and 4 bases lay outside the gene matches. CDR3: CASSELGQGAHEQYF. The CDR3 bases are TGCGCCAGCAGTGAGTTAGGACAGGGGGCCCACGAGCAGTACTTC.

In its sample, this clone was seen once. Here the CDR3 DNA reads TGCGCGTCGGTTGAACCGGGAAAACTGTTTTTT. The encoded protein is CASVEPGKLFF. The gene calls are TRBV20-1 and TRBJ1-4; no clear D. The CDR3 runs to 11 residues. CDR1 and CDR2 (germline): DFQATT, SNEGSKA (reference sequence).

This chain connects TRBV19 to TRBJ1-5; a possible D gene is TRBD1 (5 bases). The CDR3 sequence is 12 residues long. V was clipped by 5 bases and J by 5 bases, with 7 bases between them. In germline, CDR1 is LNHDA, CDR2 SQIVND (reference sequence). The CDR3 coding sequence is TGTGCCAGTAGTCCACAGGATCAGCCCCAGCATTTT. Its translation: CASSPQDQPQHF.

This chain connects TRBV19 to TRBJ1-2; 8 positions agree with TRBD1. The trim removed 4 bases at V and 4 bases at J, leaving 5 bases unmatched. This CDR3 comprises 14 residues. CDR1 is LNHDA, CDR2 SQIVND, per germline (reference sequence). Here the CDR3 DNA reads TGTGCCAGTAGTAGGGACAGGAGGACCTATGGCTACACCTTC. It is translated as CASSRDRRTYGYTF.